This TCR beta chain was profiled in a study of monozygotic twins with inflammatory bowel disease (dated by TCRdb to about 2019). The study in broad terms: The complete study included about 30 monozygotic twin pairs: 19 IBD-discordant Danish pairs and nine German pairs, of which four were IBD-concordant and five were IBD-discordant. Each individual had, on average, about 151 000 unique TCRalpha sequences and 181 000 unique TCRbeta sequences available for analysis. Disease-associated traits were sought mainly through comparisons between IBD patients and their genetically identical healthy co-twins within discordant pairs.

Findings and caveats that apply to the study as a whole: Differing immunosuppressive treatments among patients may have added background noise and inter-individual variability to the repertoires. Concordant and discordant twins showed no difference in repertoire similarity, possibly because of limited statistical power. Fewer clonotypes were shared with other individuals by IBD patients than by healthy twins, most markedly in patients showing signs of disease activity. The results gave no support for a single strong signal or clonotype linked to IBD. The analysis was unable to tell different T cell subtypes apart. IBD patients had lower TCRbeta repertoire diversity, measured by the inverse Simpson index, than their healthy co-twins.

With respect to this clonotype: The antigen it recognizes is unknown.

Receptor amplification or capture employed 5' RACE. Preparation of each TCR library used approximately 4,000 ng of total RNA. For each sample, cDNA synthesis with SMARTScribe reverse transcriptase was split into eight separate reactions. During cDNA synthesis, template switching was used to introduce unique molecular identifiers that contained a 6-nucleotide sample barcode. Amplification of TCRalpha and TCRbeta cDNA involved two nested PCRs of roughly 17 and 9 cycles, and each PCR was followed by bead purification. Before amplification, the cDNA was treated with uracil DNA-glycosylase and purified using the QIAquick PCR purification kit. The second PCR added Illumina TruSeq-compatible adapters along with sample-specific barcodes. Library quality and concentration were assessed using TapeStation and Qubit, and about 5.2 ng of each library was pooled. The pooled libraries were sequenced with 2 x 100 bp reads and custom sequencing primers on an Illumina HiSeq2500 single-index Rapid Run. The paper's data handling went like this. MiGEC version 1.2.6 was used for UMI-based consensus assembly, which corrected PCR and sequencing errors. MiXCR version 2.1.1 was used for V(D)J alignment, clonotype assembly and CDR3 extraction. Normalisation of gene usage, clonotype sharing and MAIT/NKT TCR abundance was achieved by analysing the top 1000, 10 000 and 20 000 clonotypes per sample. After downsampling to 27 000 UMIs, diversity was calculated as the inverse Simpson index using the vegan R package. Paired Mann-Whitney U tests were applied to discordant twin pairs, with Benjamini-Hochberg correction for multiple testing. Reprocessed by TCRdb, the reads give a single entry per CDR3 protein sequence, without DNA. These V and J calls rely on TCRdb rather than the paper's analysis. This sample's clone table shows about 200,000 distinct CDR3 sequences. The top ten clones comprise roughly 8% of the sample.

CDR3 length: 15 amino acids, cysteine to phenylalanine. No DNA sequence is on record. Sequences KGHSH (CDR1) and LQKENI (CDR2) are obtained from the germline V gene. From each donor, a roughly 2.5 ml peripheral blood sample was drawn into PAXgene tubes and stored at -80 degrees C. Without T cell sorting, total RNA was isolated from whole blood using the PAXgene blood miRNA kit on an automated QIAcube. Peripheral blood from monozygotic twin pairs, either concordant or discordant for inflammatory bowel disease, underwent deep TCRalpha and TCRbeta repertoire profiling that used unique molecular barcoding. Smoking habits were recorded for all twin pairs, with individuals classified as current, former or never smokers.

The sequencing input was blood. The TCR sequence derives from a human donor with ulcerative colitis or Crohn's disease, or a healthy co-twin of an affected twin (not recorded which). Here the chain combines TRBV18 and TRBJ1-1. CDR3 loop: CASSPQNLENTEAFF. The CDR3, completed at both ends by the reference TRBV18 and TRBJ1-1 genes, gives the full variable domain NAGVMQNPRHLVRRRGQEARLRCSPMKGHSHVYWYRQLPEEGLKFMVYLQKENIIDESGMPKERFSAEFPKEGPSILRIQQVVRGDSAAYFCASSPQNLENTEAFFGQGTRLTVV.